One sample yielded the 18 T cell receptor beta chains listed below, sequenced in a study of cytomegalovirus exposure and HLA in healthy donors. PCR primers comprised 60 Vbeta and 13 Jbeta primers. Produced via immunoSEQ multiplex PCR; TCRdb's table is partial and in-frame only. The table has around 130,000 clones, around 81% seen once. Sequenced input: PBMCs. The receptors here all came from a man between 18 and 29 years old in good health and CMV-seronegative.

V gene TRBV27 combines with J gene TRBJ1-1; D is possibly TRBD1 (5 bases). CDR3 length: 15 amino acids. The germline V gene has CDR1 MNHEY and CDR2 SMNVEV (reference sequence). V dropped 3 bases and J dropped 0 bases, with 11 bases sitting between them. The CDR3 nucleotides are TGTGCCAGCAGTTTTCAGGGCAGCATGAACACTGAAGCTTTCTTT. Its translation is CASSFQGSMNTEAFF.

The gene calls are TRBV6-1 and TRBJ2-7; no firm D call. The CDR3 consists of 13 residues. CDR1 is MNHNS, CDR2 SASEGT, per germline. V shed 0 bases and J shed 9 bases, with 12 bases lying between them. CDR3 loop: CASSEARPTGQYF. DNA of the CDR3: TGTGCCAGCAGTGAAGCGCGGCCGACTGGGCAGTACTTC.

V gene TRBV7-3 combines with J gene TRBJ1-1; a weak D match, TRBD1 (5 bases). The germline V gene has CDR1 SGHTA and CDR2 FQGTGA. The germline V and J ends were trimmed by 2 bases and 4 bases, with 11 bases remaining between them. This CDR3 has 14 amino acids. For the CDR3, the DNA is TGTGCCAGCAGCTTACAGGGTATGGCCACTGAAGCTTTCTTT. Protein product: CASSLQGMATEAFF.

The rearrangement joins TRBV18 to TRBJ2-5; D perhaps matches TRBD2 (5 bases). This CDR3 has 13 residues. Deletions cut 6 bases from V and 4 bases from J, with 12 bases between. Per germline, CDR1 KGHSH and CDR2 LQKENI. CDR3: CASSEDEGETQYF. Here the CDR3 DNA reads TGTGCCAGCTCCGAAGACGAGGGAGAGACCCAGTACTTC.

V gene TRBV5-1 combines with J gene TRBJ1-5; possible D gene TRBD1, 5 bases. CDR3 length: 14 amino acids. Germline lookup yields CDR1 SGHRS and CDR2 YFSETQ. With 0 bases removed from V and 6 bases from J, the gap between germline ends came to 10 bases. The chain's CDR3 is CASSLGGVAQPQHF. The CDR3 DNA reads TGCGCCAGCAGCTTGGGGGGGGTGGCTCAGCCCCAGCATTTT.

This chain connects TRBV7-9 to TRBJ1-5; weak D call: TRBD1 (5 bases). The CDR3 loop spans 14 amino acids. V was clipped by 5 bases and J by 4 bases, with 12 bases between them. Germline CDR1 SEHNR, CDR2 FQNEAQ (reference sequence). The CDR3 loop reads CASSPPGGNQPQHF. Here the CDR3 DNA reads TGTGCCAGCAGCCCGCCGGGGGGGAATCAGCCCCAGCATTTT.

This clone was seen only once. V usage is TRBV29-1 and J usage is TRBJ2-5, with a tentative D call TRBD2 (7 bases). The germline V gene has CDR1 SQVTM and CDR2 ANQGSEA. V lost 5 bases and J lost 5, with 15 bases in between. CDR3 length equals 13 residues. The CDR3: CSVLGGAGETQYF. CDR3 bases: TGCAGCGTTTTGGGGGGGGCCGGGGAGACCCAGTACTTC.

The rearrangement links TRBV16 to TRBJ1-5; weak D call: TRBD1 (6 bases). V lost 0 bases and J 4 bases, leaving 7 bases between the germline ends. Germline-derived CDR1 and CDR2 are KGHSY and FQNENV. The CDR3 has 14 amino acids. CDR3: CASSQSGGNQPQHF. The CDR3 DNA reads TGTGCCAGCAGCCAATCAGGGGGTAATCAGCCCCAGCATTTT. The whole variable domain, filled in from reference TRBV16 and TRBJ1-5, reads GEEVAQTPKHLVRGEGQKAKLYCAPIKGHSYVFWYQQVLKNEFKFLISFQNENVFDETGMPKERFSAKCLPNSPCSLEIQATKLEDSAVYFCASSQSGGNQPQHFGDGTRLSIL.

CDR3 loop: CASRDRGLVGSNQPQHF. CDR3 coding DNA: TGTGCCAGCCGGGACAGGGGGTTAGTAGGAAGCAATCAGCCCCAGCATTTT. This chain connects TRBV27 to TRBJ1-5, with 11 bases fitting TRBD1. There are 17 residues in the CDR3. Per germline, CDR1 MNHEY and CDR2 SMNVEV (reference sequence). V lost 8 bases, J lost 1 base, and 10 bases stayed unmatched.

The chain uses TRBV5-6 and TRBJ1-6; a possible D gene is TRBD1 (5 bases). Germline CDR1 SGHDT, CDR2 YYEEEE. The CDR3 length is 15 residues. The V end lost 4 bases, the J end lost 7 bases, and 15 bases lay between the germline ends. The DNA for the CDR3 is TGTGCCAGCAGCGGTCTAGGGGTCGCAAATTCACCCCTCCACTTT. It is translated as CASSGLGVANSPLHF.

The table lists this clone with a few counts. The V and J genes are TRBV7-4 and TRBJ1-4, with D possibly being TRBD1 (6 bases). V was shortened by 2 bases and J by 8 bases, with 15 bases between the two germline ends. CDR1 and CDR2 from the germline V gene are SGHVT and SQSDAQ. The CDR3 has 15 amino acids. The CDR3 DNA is TGTGCCAGCAGCTTATCGGGGGGCGCAGGGGAAAAACTGTTTTTT. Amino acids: CASSLSGGAGEKLFF.

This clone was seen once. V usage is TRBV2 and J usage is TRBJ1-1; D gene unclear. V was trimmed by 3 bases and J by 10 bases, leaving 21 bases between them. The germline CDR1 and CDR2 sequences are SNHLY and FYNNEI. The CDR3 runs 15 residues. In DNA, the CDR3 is TGTGCCAGCAGTGAGGAGGTAGTTGCTATCCTTGGAGCTTTCTTT. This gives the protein CASSEEVVAILGAFF.

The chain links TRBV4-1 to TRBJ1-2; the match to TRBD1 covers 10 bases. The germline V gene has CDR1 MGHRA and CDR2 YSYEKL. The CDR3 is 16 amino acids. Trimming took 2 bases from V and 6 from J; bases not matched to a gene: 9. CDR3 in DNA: TGCGCCAGCAGCCAAAACCGGGACAGGGGTTATAATGGCTACACCTTC. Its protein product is CASSQNRDRGYNGYTF.

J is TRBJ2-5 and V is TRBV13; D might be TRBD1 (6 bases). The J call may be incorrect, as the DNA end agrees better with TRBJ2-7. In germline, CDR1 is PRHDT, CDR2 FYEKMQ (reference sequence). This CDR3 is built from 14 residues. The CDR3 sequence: CASSLWTELYEQYF. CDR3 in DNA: TGTGCCAGCAGCTTATGGACAGAGCTTTACGAGCAGTACTTC.

This CDR3 reads CASRATVSLESTEAFF. Here the CDR3 DNA reads TGTGCCAGCAGAGCCACCGTATCTCTAGAGAGCACTGAAGCTTTCTTT. The rearrangement joins TRBV6-4 to TRBJ1-1; D uncertain. Germline V gives CDR1 MRHNA, CDR2 SNTAGT. V dropped 6 bases and J dropped 4 bases, with 21 bases sitting between them. The CDR3 spans 16 residues.

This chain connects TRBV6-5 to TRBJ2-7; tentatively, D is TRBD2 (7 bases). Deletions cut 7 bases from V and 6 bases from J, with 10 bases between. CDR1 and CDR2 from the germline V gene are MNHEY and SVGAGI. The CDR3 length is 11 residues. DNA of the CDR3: TGTGCCAGCACGGGGGGCGGCGAGCAGTACTTC. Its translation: CASTGGGEQYF.

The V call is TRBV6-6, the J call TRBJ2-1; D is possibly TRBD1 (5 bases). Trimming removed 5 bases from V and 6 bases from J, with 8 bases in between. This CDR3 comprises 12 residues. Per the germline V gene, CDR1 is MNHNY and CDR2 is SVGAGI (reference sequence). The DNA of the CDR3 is TGTGCCAGCAGTAGACAGCGCAATGAGCAGTTCTTC. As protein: CASSRQRNEQFF.

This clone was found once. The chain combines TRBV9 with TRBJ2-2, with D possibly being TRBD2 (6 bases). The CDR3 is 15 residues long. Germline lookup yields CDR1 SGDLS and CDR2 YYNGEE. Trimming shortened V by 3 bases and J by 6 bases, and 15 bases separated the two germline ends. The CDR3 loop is CASSALQGLPGELFF. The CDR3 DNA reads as TGTGCCAGCAGCGCCCTTCAGGGACTGCCCGGGGAGCTGTTTTTT.